Below, 8 T cell receptor beta chains from the same sample are listed, as sequenced in a study of spatial heterogeneity in lung cancer. Indicated time point: sample taken at primary tumor resection. Researchers sequenced whole RNA taken from tumor, nontumor lung or frozen PBMC without sorting. TCRdb analysed the 5' RACE reads with MiXCR anew, one entry per CDR3 protein. This sample carries over 90,000 distinct CDR3 sequences, roughly 8.7% of them seen once, and the ten largest clones take about 7%. This specimen consisted of PBMCs, obtained at surgery. The receptors stem from a male donor with early-stage non-small cell lung cancer.

Ten or more counts support this clonotype. The V gene is TRBV28, the J gene TRBJ1-3; D might be TRBD1 (5 bases). Germline V CDR1 and CDR2: MDHEN, SYDVKM. Trimming stripped 2 bases from V and 0 bases from J, with 8 bases between. This CDR3 spans 15 amino acids. CDR3 sequence reads: CASSLGAISGNTIYF. CDR3 DNA: TGTGCCAGCAGTTTAGGGGCGATCTCTGGAAACACCATATATTTT.

This clonotype was seen ten or more times. This rearrangement joins TRBV19 to TRBJ2-1, with TRBD2 identical over 9 bases. Germline loops: CDR1 LNHDA, CDR2 SQIVND (reference sequence). Trimming cost V 6 bases and J 7 bases; bases outside gene matches: 10. This CDR3 has 15 amino acids. In DNA form, the CDR3 reads TGTGCCAGTAGGCTAGCGGGAAAAGGAGAAAATGAGCAGTTCTTC. Its translation: CASRLAGKGENEQFF.

V gene TRBV5-1 combines with J gene TRBJ2-5; D remains unclear. Germline CDR1 and CDR2: SGHRS and YFSETQ. V was cut by 2 bases and J by 4 bases, with 12 bases left in between. The CDR3 is 14 amino acids. This chain's CDR3 is CASSFFAAGETQYF. CDR3 DNA sequence: TGCGCCAGCAGCTTCTTTGCCGCCGGAGAGACCCAGTACTTC.

This clonotype has just a few counts. The rearrangement joins TRBV24-1 to TRBJ2-3, with 12 nucleotides matching TRBD2. Germline CDR1 is KGHDR and CDR2 is SFDVKD. V lost 3 bases, J lost 3 bases, and 3 bases stayed unmatched. The CDR3 length is 16 residues. CDR3 bases: TGTGCCACCAGTGATATGACTAGCGGGAGTACAGATACGCAGTATTTT. Translation: CATSDMTSGSTDTQYF.

The table lists this clonotype with many counts. The chain combines TRBV5-1 with TRBJ2-7, with D possibly being TRBD1 (6 bases). Between the trimmed V and J ends, which lost 2 bases and 6 bases, there was a span of 15 bases. This CDR3 has 14 residues. The germline CDR1 and CDR2 sequences are SGHRS and YFSETQ. The CDR3 nucleotides are TGCGCCAGCAGCTTCCATGGGGAAGGGGGCGAGCAGTACTTC. Its protein is CASSFHGEGGEQYF.

The V call is TRBV25-1, the J call TRBJ1-2; D gene uncertain. Germline CDR1 is MGHDK and CDR2 is SYGVNS. V lost 7 bases and J lost 0, with 9 bases in between. The CDR3 covers 13 residues. The CDR3 region has the DNA TGTGCCAGCACCGTGAGGGCTAACTATGGCTACACCTTC. This codes for CASTVRANYGYTF.

Regarding this clonotype: A much larger clone differs by one base, so this may be a read error. V gene TRBV12-3 or TRBV12-4 combines with J gene TRBJ2-7; maybe TRBD1 (6 bases). CDR3 length equals 16 residues. V lost 8 bases and J lost 7, with 27 bases in between. The CDR3 spells CASGPGRWQGIKEQYF. CDR3 nucleotides: TGTGCCAGCGGACCAGGAAGGTGGCAGGGGATTAAGGAGCAGTACTTC.

This clonotype was observed many times. The CDR3 bases are TGTGCCACCAGCGCAGTTTTCGGCGGCTACACCTTC. It specifies CATSAVFGGYTF. This chain links TRBV15 with TRBJ1-2, with no clear D. The germline V gene has CDR1 LNHNV and CDR2 YYDKDF (reference sequence). CDR3 size: 12 residues. With 5 bases removed from V and 8 bases from J, the gap between germline ends came to 12 bases.